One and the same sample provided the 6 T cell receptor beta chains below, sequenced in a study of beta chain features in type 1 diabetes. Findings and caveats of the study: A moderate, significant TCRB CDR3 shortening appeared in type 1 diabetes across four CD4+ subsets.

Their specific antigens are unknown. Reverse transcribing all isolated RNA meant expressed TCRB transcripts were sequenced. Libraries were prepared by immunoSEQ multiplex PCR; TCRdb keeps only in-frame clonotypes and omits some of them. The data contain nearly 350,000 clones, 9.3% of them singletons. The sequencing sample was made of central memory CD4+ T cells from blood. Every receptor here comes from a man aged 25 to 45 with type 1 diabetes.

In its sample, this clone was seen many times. The CDR3 loop is CASSSPGETQYF. The CDR3 region has the DNA TGTGCCAGCAGTTCTCCGGGGGAGACCCAGTACTTC. This sequence joins TRBV6-5 and TRBJ2-5; a weak D match, TRBD2 (5 bases). The V gene lost 4 bases and the J gene lost 5 bases, with 8 bases spanning the gap. Per the germline V gene, CDR1 is MNHEY and CDR2 is SVGAGI. CDR3 length equals 12 residues.

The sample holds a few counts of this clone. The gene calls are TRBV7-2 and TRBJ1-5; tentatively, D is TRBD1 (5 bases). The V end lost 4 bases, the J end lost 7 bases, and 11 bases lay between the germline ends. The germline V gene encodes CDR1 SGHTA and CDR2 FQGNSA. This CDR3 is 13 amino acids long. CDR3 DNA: TGTGCCAGCAGCTACCTCAGGGAACAGCCCCAGCATTTT. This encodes CASSYLREQPQHF.

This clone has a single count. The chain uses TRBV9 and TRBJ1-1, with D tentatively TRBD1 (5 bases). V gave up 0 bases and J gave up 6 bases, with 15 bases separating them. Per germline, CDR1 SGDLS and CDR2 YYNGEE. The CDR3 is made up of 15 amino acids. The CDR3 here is CASSVGSGALAEAFF. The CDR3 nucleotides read TGTGCCAGCAGCGTAGGAAGTGGGGCTTTGGCTGAAGCTTTCTTT.

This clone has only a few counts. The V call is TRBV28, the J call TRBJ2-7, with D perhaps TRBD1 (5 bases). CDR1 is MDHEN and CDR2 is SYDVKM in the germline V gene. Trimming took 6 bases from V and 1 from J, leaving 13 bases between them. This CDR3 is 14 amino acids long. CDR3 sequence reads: CASRSGIRSYEQYF. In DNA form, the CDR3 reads TGTGCCAGCAGATCAGGGATAAGGTCCTACGAGCAGTACTTC.

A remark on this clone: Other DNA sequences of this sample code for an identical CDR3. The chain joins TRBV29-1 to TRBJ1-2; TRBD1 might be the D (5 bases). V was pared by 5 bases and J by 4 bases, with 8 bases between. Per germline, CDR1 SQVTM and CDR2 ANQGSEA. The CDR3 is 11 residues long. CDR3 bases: TGCAGCGTTAAGGGGACCTATGGCTACACCTTC. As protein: CSVKGTYGYTF.

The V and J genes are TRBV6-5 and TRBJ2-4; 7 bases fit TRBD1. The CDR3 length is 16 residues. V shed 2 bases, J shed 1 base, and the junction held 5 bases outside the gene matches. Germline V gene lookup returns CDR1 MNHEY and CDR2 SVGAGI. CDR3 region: CASSYGTDPAKNIQYF. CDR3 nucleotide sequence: TGTGCCAGCAGTTACGGGACAGATCCTGCCAAAAACATTCAGTACTTC.